This TCR beta chain derives from a study of a mutant IDH1 vaccine in newly diagnosed glioma (dated by TCRdb to about 2021). Study-level background: In the chemotherapy-containing groups, vaccination started alongside temozolomide cycles, whereas in patients who had radiotherapy alone it started 4-6 weeks after radiotherapy. Of the 30 to 35 patients who were treated, 62.5% were male and roughly 38% were female, and the mean age was roughly 40 years. Before enrollment, patients had received standard therapy of radiotherapy alone, temozolomide alone, or radiochemotherapy with temozolomide; most received the combination. The week-35 safety follow-up was designated visit V12, and the week-47 end of study was designated visit V13. Six visits were used for peripheral blood collection: V03 (baseline), V05, V07, V10, V12 and V13. For exploratory analyses, longitudinal TCRB deep sequencing was carried out in under 30 treated patients wherever samples were available. Results the study describes overall, beyond this receptor: Selection of PBMC samples for TCRB deep sequencing was based on availability. Immune responses induced by the vaccine were seen in roughly 95% of patients across multiple MHC alleles. According to the authors, sample limitations meant that analyses of patient blood samples could not be reproduced. Pseudoprogression seemed to be unrelated to changes in the top peripheral T cell clonotypes found by TCRB sequencing.

Library prep was done by the immunoSEQ multiplex PCR assay. Rearranged TCR beta chain sequences were amplified using the hsTCRB Kit according to the manufacturer's protocol. Sequencing of TCRB libraries was carried out on an Illumina MiSeq. The study's own analysis went as follows. Demultiplexing, trimming and gene mapping were performed with the kit vendor's proprietary platform. Drawn from immuneACCESS, this table holds only the in-frame rearrangements with V and J called that TCRdb kept. Clones are partly lost; checked studies trace under half to an unresolved V gene and leave the rest unexplained. V and J calls and clone size are given by that table; D and trimming were obtained from the DNA. For this sample the table gives tens of thousands of clones, of which approximately 84% were detected only once. The ten largest clones take up roughly 12% of the sample. This clone came up a few times. The antigen it recognizes is unknown. No base qualities exist here, and no much larger clone lies one base off it.

According to the study, the label for this sample's time point signals: week 35, safety follow-up. Each vaccine dose, consisting of 300 ug of a 20-mer mutant IDH1 peptide in Montanide, was administered subcutaneously with topical imiquimod. Patients received eight vaccinations in weeks 1, 3, 5, 7, 11, 15, 19 and 23, corresponding to visits V03 through V10. The donors had newly diagnosed IDH1-mutant astrocytomas of WHO grade 3 or 4 that showed loss of nuclear ATRX. The samples were drawn from NOA16, a multicentre, single-arm, open-label phase I trial in Germany that tested a mutant IDH1 peptide vaccine in humans for the first time. The DNeasy Blood and Tissue Kit was used to extract genomic DNA from EDTA blood for TCRB sequencing. The material sequenced was PBMCs, taken from a glioma patient whose treatment included an IDH1 peptide vaccine. The TCR sequence derives from a man between 18 and 35 years old with glioma.

Read as DNA, the sequence is TGTGCCAGCAGCTTGGTCAATCAGCCCCAGCATTTT. This gives the protein CASSLVNQPQHF. The V and J segments used are TRBV6-6 and TRBJ1-5; no D gene call is confident. The CDR3 runs 12 residues from the cysteine to the phenylalanine. Only the CDR3 region is kept as DNA, spanning 36 bases read in frame from base 1. Between the V and J ends, shortened by 6 bases and 3 bases respectively, the junction contains 6 bases. For CDR1 and CDR2, the germline V gene (reference sequence) lists MNHNY and SVGAGI.